Listed below are T cell receptor beta chains from one sample, sequenced in a study of cytomegalovirus exposure and HLA in healthy donors. TCRdb's copy holds only in-frame clones and misses some; the assay was immunoSEQ multiplex PCR. The table has under 200,000 clones, approximately 59% seen once; the top ten hold under 3%. The specimen was PBMCs. Receptors were obtained from a man aged 40-55 years in good health and CMV-seronegative. Each CDR3 is given without its conserved first and last residue.

12	TRBV5-1	ASKQGQSTDTQY
15	TRBV5-6	ASSLADRGWGQETQY
12	TRBV6-1	ASSRQGQGGGYT
13	TRBV19	ASRPLGGVQGTQY
12	TRBV11-3	ASSSGQGDSPLH
13	TRBV6-5	ASSYSSGQGSEQY
11	TRBV7-2	ASSFTPQREQY
12	TRBV7-9	ASSLVPGALTLF
13	TRBV13	ASSLAPGTGNEQY
13	TRBV2	ASSDEGGVSYEQY
12	TRBV4-1	ASSLRQGEAEAF
12	TRBV5-1	ASSQDSGVEKLF
14	TRBV11-3	ASSLGAGDGTDTQY
12	TRBV5-5	ASSFYQGQNIQY
12	TRBV7-2	ASTLFGGQEKLF
12	TRBV2	ASGWGRDGGELF
12	TRBV5-1	ASSLGQGGGELF
13	TRBV9	ASSLTRDRGGEQY
13	TRBV27	ASSSRGVDYNEQF
15	TRBV5-8	ASSLYDGIEGNSPLH
16	TRBV18	ASSPRLSGQVDSGELF
15	TRBV15	ATSRTGAGNGNQPQH
11	TRBV5-1	ASSPDRGNEQY
12	TRBV18	ASSLGQGVYGYT
13	TRBV9	ASSVDSGVGSPLH
11	TRBV4-1	ASSLGTEGSQY
14	TRBV19	ASSTGPGAMNTEAF
13	TRBV5-4	ASSTPSGGAETQY
12	TRBV18	ASSPPAGRVEAF
12	TRBV6-6	ASSPYDESYEQY
11	TRBV6-9	ARPGELDYEQY
13	TRBV7-3	ASSYTGSSYNEQF
13	TRBV19	ASRRTGVSNTEAF
12	TRBV7-2	ASSSRPETDTQY
13	TRBV18	ASSPGQVMNTEAF
13	TRBV18	ASSPPAGQQETQY
13	TRBV10-3	AISLDGKSQETQY
13	TRBV6-6	ASRLGTSGGYEQY
11	TRBV11-2	ASNRVRGTEAF
15	TRBV5-1	ASSLAGTSGGGETQY
14	TRBV27	ASSPYRDRSTDTQY
14	TRBV6-1	ASSDSAAGGWSTQY
14	TRBV6-5	ASSYTSQGAGTEAF
13	TRBV28	ASTPTDRLNTEAF
14	TRBV7-2	ASSPQFAGGVYEQY
14	TRBV7-2	ASSSQLAVAKNIQY
12	TRBV18	ASSPPVGRTEAF
12	TRBV6-4	ASSEDRENTEAF
11	TRBV2	ASIGGERGELF
13	TRBV7-8	ASSFLLATYNEQF
12	TRBV2	ASSARLEGNTIY
13	TRBV4-1	ASSPQGGDLYEQY
14	TRBV15	ATSTGDSLAKNIQY
12	TRBV29-1	SGQVAVNTDTQY
10	TRBV18	ASPPVTDTQY
12	TRBV6-1	ASRTNVATGELF
12	TRBV15	ATSTISRFHEQY
14	TRBV6-5	ASSLSSGLGIYEQY